This T cell receptor beta chain stems from a study of T cells expressing NK-cell markers. The length of the CDR3 is 15 residues. TCRdb derives one entry per CDR3 protein from the 5' RACE reads, leaving out DNA. This sample's table has 400,000 to 500,000 distinct CDR3 sequences. Sequenced: blood T cells: a sorted CD56 or NKG2C T cell subset, CD4+ or CD8+ T cells, or bulk PBMC T cells (not recorded which). This TCR derives from a woman between 18 and 69 years old in good health. This chain links TRBV12-3 or TRBV12-4 with TRBJ2-4; the D call from TCRdb, TRBD1, cannot be confirmed without DNA. This CDR3 reads CASSSTGIAKNIQYF.